The source of this T cell receptor beta chain is a study of T cell responses to AZD1222 COVID-19 vaccine. Method: immunoSEQ multiplex PCR; TCRdb's copy keeps in-frame clones and lacks some. This repertoire shows about 73,000 clones, 89% found once; its top ten account for about a tenth. The CDR3 is 15 amino acids. Germline V gene data show CDR1 as SGHVS and CDR2 as FQNEAQ. V lost 0 bases and J 7 bases, leaving 16 bases between the germline ends. The chain is built from TRBV7-8 and TRBJ2-7, with D perhaps matching TRBD2 (6 bases). Sequences were derived from peripheral blood, sampled 28 days after the second AZD1222 dose. This TCR came from an adult who received the AZD1222 COVID-19 vaccine. Here the CDR3 DNA reads TGTGCCAGCAGCTTAGCGGCAGGGACTCGGAGTGAGCAGTACGTC. Its translation: CASSLAAGTRSEQYV.